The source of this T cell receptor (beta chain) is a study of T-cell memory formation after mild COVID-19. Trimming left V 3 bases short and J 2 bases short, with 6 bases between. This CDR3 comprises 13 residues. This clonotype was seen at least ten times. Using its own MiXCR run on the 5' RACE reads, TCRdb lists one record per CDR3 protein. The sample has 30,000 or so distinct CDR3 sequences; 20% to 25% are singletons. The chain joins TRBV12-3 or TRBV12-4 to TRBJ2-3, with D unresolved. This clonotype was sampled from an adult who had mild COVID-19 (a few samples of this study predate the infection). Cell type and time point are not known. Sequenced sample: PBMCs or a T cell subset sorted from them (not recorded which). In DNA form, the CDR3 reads TGTGCCAGCAGTTTCCAGCTCACAGATACGCAGTATTTT. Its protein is CASSFQLTDTQYF.